What follows is one T cell receptor (beta chain) and its context. The record originates from a study of T cell changes during pregnancy in multiple sclerosis. Generated by immunoSEQ multiplex PCR, the TCRdb table keeps only in-frame clones and is missing some. Among about 27,000 clones, 88% were seen once, and the ten largest hold 8.3%. J gave up 7 bases and V 0 bases, and 5 bases lay outside the gene matches. This CDR3 spans 15 amino acids. The germline CDR1 and CDR2 sequences are SGDLS and YYNGEE. The chain links TRBV9 to TRBJ2-7; 12 positions match TRBD1. Sequencing was performed on CD8+ T cells from peripheral blood mononuclear cells, taken in the second trimester of pregnancy. The TCR comes from a female donor with multiple sclerosis, enrolled in a pregnancy study. CDR3 amino acids: CASSVGGTGGREQYF. The CDR3 DNA sequence: TGTGCCAGCAGCGTAGGAGGGACAGGGGGCCGGGAGCAGTACTTC.